These 8 T cell receptor beta chains were all obtained from the same sample, sequenced in a study of T cell responses to AZD1222 COVID-19 vaccine. Sequenced by immunoSEQ multiplex PCR; TCRdb stores in-frame clones only, minus some. Of some 130,000 clones detected, roughly nine tenths appear once; the ten largest clones hold 5% to 6.5%. Sequenced material: peripheral blood, taken on day 0 of AZD1222 vaccination. The receptors here all came from an adult in good health.

The V gene is TRBV19, the J gene TRBJ1-6, with a weak D call TRBD1 (6 bases). Germline CDR1 and CDR2: LNHDA and SQIVND (reference sequence). The CDR3 totals 14 residues. The V end lost 7 bases, the J end lost 4 bases, and 11 bases lay between the germline ends. As DNA, the CDR3 is TGTGCCAGTAAAGGGACAACGTATAATTCACCCCTCCACTTT. It codes for CASKGTTYNSPLHF.

In its sample, this clone was seen a few times. The chain links TRBV10-1 to TRBJ2-2, with 9 bases aligning to TRBD1. Per the germline V gene, CDR1 is WNHNN and CDR2 is SYGVQD (reference sequence). This CDR3 has 14 residues. Trimming cost V 10 bases and J 3 bases; bases outside gene matches: 6. CDR3 sequence reads: CATRRDRDTGELFF. The CDR3 DNA is TGCGCCACCCGTCGGGACAGGGACACCGGGGAGCTGTTTTTT.

J is TRBJ2-1 and V is TRBV11-2; a weak D match, TRBD2 (6 bases). CDR3 length equals 14 residues. Germline CDR1 reads SGHAT; CDR2 reads FQNNGV. The V and J ends lost 5 bases and 3 bases respectively, with 11 bases between them. The CDR3 coding sequence is TGTGCCAGCAGCCCCGGGAGTGTCTACAATGAGCAGTTCTTC. This translates into CASSPGSVYNEQFF.

As regards this clone: At one of its ends the junction is not consistent with the germline gene, which may arise from a read error. CDR3 DNA sequence: TGTGCCAGCAGGGAAGACTCCTACGAGCAGTACTTC. This translates into CASREDSYEQYF. This rearrangement joins TRBV2 to TRBJ2-7; no firm D call. The CDR3 covers 12 residues. Germline V gene sequence: CDR1 SNHLY, CDR2 FYNNEI.

This chain connects TRBV5-5 to TRBJ1-1; D is ambiguous. The V end was cut by 4 bases, the J end by 11 bases, with 24 bases between. Per germline, CDR1 SGHKS and CDR2 YYEKEE (reference sequence). CDR3 length: 15 residues. The CDR3 loop is CASSPFGSKLLWAFF. The CDR3 nucleotides read TGTGCCAGCAGCCCATTTGGCAGCAAGCTCCTATGGGCTTTCTTT.

In its sample, this clone was seen once. The J gene is TRBJ1-3, the V gene TRBV5-4; 8 bases map to TRBD1. The CDR3 runs to 18 residues. The J segment lost 0 bases and the V segment lost 0 bases, leaving 8 bases of the junction unmatched. Germline V gives CDR1 SGHNT, CDR2 YYREEE (reference sequence). In DNA form, the CDR3 reads TGTGCCAGCAGCTTGGGGGACAGGCCCTTAAGCTCTGGAAACACCATATATTTT. Translating it yields CASSLGDRPLSSGNTIYF.

V and J are TRBV19 and TRBJ1-3, with no clear D. Germline V gene sequence: CDR1 LNHDA, CDR2 SQIVND (reference sequence). V was pared by 4 bases and J by 4 bases, with 11 bases between. This CDR3 region has 14 residues. The CDR3 DNA reads as TGTGCCAGTAGTACCCGGGCCTGGGGAAACACCATATATTTT. Amino acid sequence: CASSTRAWGNTIYF.

The count of this clone is one. The rearrangement links TRBV6-2 or TRBV6-3 to TRBJ2-3; 9 positions agree with TRBD2. The J segment lost 7 bases and the V segment lost 2 bases, leaving 7 bases of the junction unmatched. CDR1 and CDR2 from the germline V gene are MNHEY and SVGEGT. CDR3 length: 15 amino acids. CDR3 loop: CASSYMGLAANTQYF. The CDR3 coding sequence is TGTGCCAGCAGTTACATGGGACTAGCCGCGAATACGCAGTATTTT.